Below are 20 T cell receptor beta chains sequenced from a single sample in a study of tumor and adjacent non-tumor tissue in lung cancer. TCRbeta libraries were built with three rounds of nested PCR, modified from ARM-PCR. TCRdb re-called the multiplex PCR reads with MiXCR, one entry per CDR3 protein. The table lists about 80,000 distinct CDR3 sequences, approximately 80% of them singletons. RNA was extracted from bulk tissue without any cell sorting. More than 3 cm separated this lung sample from the edge of the tumor. Sequencing used distant non-tumor lung tissue. These receptors were collected from a man aged 55 to 70 with non-small cell lung cancer.

Worth noting for this clonotype: Mismatch with germline at one junction end may stem from a read error. The gene calls are TRBV11-2 and TRBJ1-1; TRBD1 agrees at 7 bases. The CDR3 length is 15 residues. Germline CDR1 is SGHAT and CDR2 is FQNNGV. The CDR3 bases are TGTGCCACCAGCTTATTGTCCCAGGGGGACACTGAAGCTTTCTTT. This encodes CATSLLSQGDTEAFF.

Only one count was recorded for this clonotype. Lacking the conserved final phenylalanine or tryptophan, this CDR3 likely reflects a read error. CDR3 bases: TGTGCCAGCAGCTTACTCCTTACAGATACGCAGTATCTT. This encodes CASSLLLTDTQYL. The V call is TRBV7-3, the J call TRBJ2-3; no clear D. The V end lost 2 bases, the J end lost 3 bases, and 6 bases lay between the germline ends. The CDR3 length is 13 residues. The germline V gene encodes CDR1 SGHTA and CDR2 FQGTGA.

As for this clonotype: Germline is not matched at one junction end, which may reflect a read error. V and J are TRBV11-2 and TRBJ2-6; possibly TRBD1 for D (5 bases). Germline V gene data show CDR1 as SGHAT and CDR2 as FQNNGV. The CDR3 totals 19 residues. The CDR3 sequence is CASILVPKNRPSGANILTF. CDR3 sequence (DNA): TGTGCCAGCATCTTAGTTCCAAAGAACAGGCCCTCTGGGGCCAACATCCTGACTTTC.

This clonotype occurred once. Sequence at one end of the junction differs from germline and may be a read error. The V call is TRBV12-3 or TRBV12-4, the J call TRBJ2-1; no clear D. The CDR3 has 18 residues. This chain's CDR3 is CASSFLQTGQSSHNEQFF. For the CDR3, the DNA is TGTGCCAGCAGCTTTCTTCAGACTGGCCAGAGCTCCCACAATGAGCAGTTCTTC.

Remarks on this clonotype: Mismatch with germline at one junction end may stem from a read error. J is TRBJ2-3 and V is TRBV4-3; 7 nucleotides line up with TRBD2. Germline V gives CDR1 LGHNA, CDR2 YSLEER. CDR3 size: 18 residues. The CDR3 sequence is CASSHVGESGASTDTQYF. CDR3 bases: TGCGCCAGCAGCCATGTGGGGGAAAGCGGGGCTAGCACAGATACCCAGTATTTT.

On this clonotype: Here the CDR3 omits its conserved ending phenylalanine or tryptophan, so a read error is the likely source. It is unclear where the CDR3 begins or ends on the DNA, so no DNA is shown, and the CDR3 is as TCRdb lists it. V gene TRBV11-3 combines with J gene TRBJ2-5; the table gives TRBD1 as D, unverified against the DNA. Counting both end residues, the CDR3 totals 14 amino acids. Germline CDR1 reads SGHNT; CDR2 reads YENEEA. The CDR3 sequence: CASSTRVRGETQYL.

For this clonotype: The junction departs from germline at one end; a sequencing error may be responsible. This chain links TRBV7-9 with TRBJ2-2; TRBD1 matches 9 bases. CDR3 length: 14 amino acids. Germline values: CDR1 SEHNR, CDR2 FQNEAQ (reference sequence). Here the CDR3 DNA reads TGTGCCAGCAGCTGGACAGGGGAGACCGGGGAGCTGTTGTTT. Translation gives CASSWTGETGELLF.

The chain uses TRBV10-3 and TRBJ2-7; TRBD2 matches at 8 bases. This CDR3 has 17 residues. The ends lost 6 bases at V and 3 bases at J; junction bases unmatched: 16. CDR1 is ENHRY and CDR2 is SYGVKD in the germline V gene. The CDR3 coding sequence is TGTGCCATCAGCCCGGGGGGGGCGACAACCAAAAACTACGAGCAGTACTTC. It yields the protein CAISPGGATTKNYEQYF.

Remarks on this clonotype: One end of the junction fails to match germline, which may point to a read error. The gene calls are TRBV11-1 and TRBJ2-7; 9 bases are a match to TRBD1. The CDR3 runs 13 residues. Germline V CDR1 and CDR2: SGHAT, FQDESV (reference sequence). For the CDR3, the DNA is TGTGTCAGCAGAACGGACAGGGGTGGAGAGCAGTGCTTC. Protein product: CVSRTDRGGEQCF.

About this clonotype: The junction does not match germline at one end; this may be a read error. The chain has TRBV4-1 and TRBJ2-1; 8 bases map to TRBD1. The CDR3 sequence is 17 residues long. Germline assignment: CDR1 MGHRA and CDR2 YSYEKL. In nucleotides, the CDR3 is TGTGCCAGCAACCAAGATCGGGGCCCCAGGGGGCGTGGTGAGCAGTTCTTC. Its translation is CASNQDRGPRGRGEQFF.

On this clonotype: This may be a read error: a much more frequent sequence differs by one nucleotide. The J gene is TRBJ1-1, the V gene TRBV12-3 or TRBV12-4; TRBD1 is a possible D gene (5 bases). Deletions cut 5 bases from V and 1 base from J, with 11 bases between. This CDR3 spans 14 amino acids. The CDR3 DNA is TGTGCCAGCAGTCGGACATTTTCGAACACTGAAGCTTTCTTT. As protein: CASSRTFSNTEAFF.

The chain uses TRBV5-1 and TRBJ1-1; a weak D match, TRBD1 (5 bases). Germline CDR1 SGHRS, CDR2 YFSETQ. CDR3 length equals 15 residues. Trimming removed 1 base from V and 8 bases from J, with 18 bases in between. The CDR3 DNA is TGCGCCAGCAGCTTGACTAGTTCTCGACGGACAGAAGCTTTCTTT. Its translation is CASSLTSSRRTEAFF.

Note on this clonotype: With a much larger clone just one base away, this may be a read error. V is TRBV5-4 and J is TRBJ2-7, with 7 bases matching TRBD2. The germline CDR1 and CDR2 sequences are SGHNT and YYREEE (reference sequence). CDR3 length: 15 residues. The CDR3 is CASRLGRERTYEQYF. For the CDR3, the DNA is TGTGCCAGCAGGTTGGGGCGGGAGCGGACCTACGAGCAGTACTTC.

On this clonotype: This is likely a read error, given that the CDR3 carries no conserved phenylalanine or tryptophan at its end. The CDR3 DNA reads as TGCAGTGCTAGAGATCGGGAGACTAGCGGGGGCGCGCTTCCCCAGTACTTA. Protein sequence: CSARDRETSGGALPQYL. The chain uses TRBV20-1 and TRBJ2-5; 12 bases are a match to TRBD2. The J segment lost 9 bases and the V segment lost 0 bases, leaving 14 bases of the junction unmatched. The CDR3 is 17 amino acids. CDR1 is DFQATT, CDR2 SNEGSKA, per germline (reference sequence).

Worth noting for this clonotype: A junction end diverges from the germline sequence, so it may reflect a read error. V usage is TRBV4-3 and J usage is TRBJ2-3; 13 bases agree with TRBD2. Germline V lookup: CDR1 LGHNA, CDR2 YSLEER. This CDR3 has 15 residues. The DNA for the CDR3 is TGCGCCAGCAGCGAACTAGCGGGAGGGTTATATACACAGTATTTT. Translation: CASSELAGGLYTQYF.

This clonotype was detected ten times or more. CDR3 DNA sequence: TGCAGTGTCGCACCGGATTGGAACACTGAAGCTTTCTTT. It encodes CSVAPDWNTEAFF. V usage is TRBV20-1 and J usage is TRBJ1-1, with unresolved D. Germline V gene data show CDR1 as DFQATT and CDR2 as SNEGSKA (reference sequence). The germline V and J ends were trimmed by 7 bases and 1 base, with 13 bases remaining between them. The CDR3 loop spans 13 amino acids.

In the case of this clonotype: One end of the junction fails to match germline, which may point to a read error. The chain joins TRBV11-3 to TRBJ1-1; D not resolved. The germline CDR1 and CDR2 sequences are SGHNT and YENEEA. The CDR3 runs to 18 residues. CDR3: CARSLTPNLYGRSTEAFF. The CDR3 DNA reads as TGTGCCAGGAGCCTAACGCCGAATCTGTATGGTCGGAGCACTGAGGCTTTCTTT.

Note on this clonotype: Likely a read error: the CDR3 ends without its conserved phenylalanine or tryptophan. The chain recombines TRBV11-1 with TRBJ2-7; D gene unclear. The germline CDR1 and CDR2 sequences are SGHAT and FQDESV (reference sequence). CDR3 length equals 15 residues. V was pared by 4 bases and J by 2 bases, with 15 bases between. The CDR3, as DNA: TGTGCCAGCAGCTATCGGACCGTATTAACCTACGAGCAGTACTTA. Protein product: CASSYRTVLTYEQYL.

Concerning this clonotype itself: At one end, the junction sequence differs from germline, possibly due to a read error. The chain couples TRBV7-9 to TRBJ2-3; D is tentatively TRBD1 or TRBD2 (5 bases each). Germline V gives CDR1 SEHNR, CDR2 FQNEAQ (reference sequence). The CDR3 contains 12 residues. DNA for the CDR3: TGTACCAGCAGCCGGGGCTCCGACACGCAGTATTTT. It translates to CTSSRGSDTQYF.

Regarding this clonotype: Possible read error: a much larger clone is one base away. The chain joins TRBV20-1 to TRBJ2-5; D uncertain. The CDR3 runs to 15 residues. V gave up 1 base and J gave up 3 bases, with 15 bases separating them. Germline CDR1 is DFQATT and CDR2 is SNEGSKA (reference sequence). CDR3 coding DNA: TGCAGTGCTAGAGGTGAACGACATATTAAAGAGACCCAGTACTTC. Translating gives CSARGERHIKETQYF.